Below are 15 T cell receptor beta chains sequenced from a single sample in a study of identical twins. TCRdb analysed the 5' RACE reads with MiXCR anew, one entry per CDR3 protein. This sample has more than 1.5 million distinct CDR3 sequences, with about 32% found just once. The sequenced material came from cord blood. The receptors originated from a newborn girl in good health.

A remark on this clonotype: Since a much larger clone is just one base distant, this may be a read error. The chain combines TRBV6-2 or TRBV6-3 with TRBJ2-1, with 10 bases aligning to TRBD2. CDR3 length: 14 amino acids. In germline, CDR1 is MNHEY, CDR2 SVGEGT. CDR3 region: CASKGTSAYDEQFF. In DNA, the CDR3 is TGTGCCAGCAAAGGGACTAGCGCCTACGATGAGCAGTTCTTC.

This clonotype was seen once. The chain employs TRBV20-1 and TRBJ1-5; D remains ambiguous. Germline V gene data show CDR1 as DFQATT and CDR2 as SNEGSKA (reference sequence). V was trimmed by 4 bases and J by 0 bases, leaving 10 bases between them. The CDR3 consists of 14 residues. The CDR3 DNA follows: TGCAGTGCTAAAAGTGGCACTAGCAATCAGCCCCAGCATTTT. This codes for CSAKSGTSNQPQHF.

V is TRBV5-6 and J is TRBJ1-2; TRBD1 agrees at 8 bases. The CDR3 contains 15 residues. The germline CDR1 and CDR2 sequences are SGHDT and YYEEEE. The V and J ends lost 1 base and 6 bases, in that order; junction bases with no gene match: 8. The CDR3 nucleotides read TGTGCCAGCAGCTTGTTGAGACAGGGGTTAAATGGCTACACCTTC. Protein sequence: CASSLLRQGLNGYTF.

Concerning this clonotype itself: Given a much more abundant clone one base away, this may be a read error. V gene TRBV11-2 combines with J gene TRBJ2-1; possible D gene TRBD2, 5 bases. Matching the DNA end better, TRBJ2-7 makes the J call doubtful. Germline CDR1 SGHAT, CDR2 FQNNGV. This CDR3 spans 16 amino acids. The CDR3 reads CASSLARELADNEQYF. The DNA for the CDR3 is TGTGCCAGCAGCTTAGCCCGGGAATTAGCCGACAATGAGCAGTACTTC.

There are many counts of this clonotype. V and J are TRBV12-3 or TRBV12-4 and TRBJ2-2, with D uncertain. The V end lost 4 bases, the J end lost 2 bases, and 8 bases lay between the germline ends. The CDR3 runs 14 residues. The CDR3 here is CASSSRLNTGELFF. DNA of the CDR3: TGTGCCAGCAGTTCCCGCCTAAACACCGGGGAGCTGTTTTTT.

V is TRBV3-1 and J is TRBJ2-5; D may be TRBD2 (5 bases). Judging by the DNA end, TRBJ2-7 fits better; the J call may be wrong. Germline CDR1 reads LGHDT; CDR2 reads YNNKEL (reference sequence). This CDR3 is built from 16 residues. The CDR3 region is CASSQEVRAPPYEQYF. The CDR3 region has the DNA TGTGCCAGCAGCCAAGAAGTGAGGGCTCCCCCCTACGAGCAGTACTTC.

This clonotype turned up a few times. The rearrangement uses TRBV5-1 and TRBJ2-5, with D possibly TRBD1 on 6 matching bases. The CDR3 is 15 amino acids. The germline V and J ends were trimmed by 0 bases and 1 base, with 10 bases remaining between them. Germline V gene sequence: CDR1 SGHRS, CDR2 YFSETQ. Here the CDR3 reads CASSLAGQLQETQYF. The CDR3 DNA sequence: TGCGCCAGCAGCTTGGCCGGACAGCTCCAAGAGACCCAGTACTTC.

Many counts were recorded for this clonotype. The chain carries TRBV20-1 and TRBJ1-2, with D possibly being TRBD1 (5 bases). CDR1 and CDR2 from the germline V gene are DFQATT and SNEGSKA (reference sequence). Trimming stripped 1 base from V and 3 bases from J, with 18 bases between. This CDR3 region has 16 residues. The CDR3 DNA follows: TGCAGTGCTAGAGGGTCAGGGAGGCCCTTTTACTATGGCTACACCTTC. Its protein product is CSARGSGRPFYYGYTF.

The rearrangement joins TRBV3-1 to TRBJ2-5; TRBD2 matches at 9 bases. J lost 11 bases, V lost 0 bases, and 10 bases had no gene match. CDR3 size: 15 residues. Germline CDR1 is LGHDT and CDR2 is YNNKEL (reference sequence). The chain's CDR3 is CASSQEAGGYNEQYF. The CDR3 coding sequence is TGTGCCAGCAGCCAAGAAGCGGGGGGATACAATGAGCAGTACTTC.

This clonotype was detected only a few times. V is TRBV5-1 and J is TRBJ2-5; D is possibly TRBD2 (5 bases). Germline CDR1 SGHRS, CDR2 YFSETQ. CDR3 length equals 14 residues. The V gene lost 2 bases and the J gene lost 1 base, with 9 bases spanning the gap. In DNA form, the CDR3 reads TGCGCCAGCAGCTTTGGGGAGCTCCAAGAGACCCAGTACTTC. This encodes CASSFGELQETQYF.

This clonotype was seen only a few times. The rearrangement uses TRBV27 and TRBJ1-2, with unresolved D. V was trimmed by 2 bases and J by 2 bases, leaving 12 bases between them. Germline V CDR1 and CDR2: MNHEY, SMNVEV (reference sequence). This CDR3 contains 15 residues. The CDR3 region has the DNA TGTGCCAGCAGTTTAGAAGGAAAGAGGAACTATGGCTACACCTTC. The encoded protein is CASSLEGKRNYGYTF.

About this clonotype itself: A much larger clone lies one base from this, so it may be a read error. V gene TRBV10-3 combines with J gene TRBJ1-1; 8 positions agree with TRBD1. The germline V gene has CDR1 ENHRY and CDR2 SYGVKD. The CDR3 sequence is 13 residues long. DNA for the CDR3: TGTGCCATCAGACCCGGACAGGGCACTGGAGCTTTCTTT. Protein product: CAIRPGQGTGAFF.

This clonotype appeared a few times. V usage is TRBV7-2 and J usage is TRBJ2-1; D might be TRBD1 (6 bases). Germline V CDR1 and CDR2: SGHTA, FQGNSA. Between the trimmed V and J ends, which lost 1 base and 4 bases, there was a span of 11 bases. The CDR3 contains 15 residues. CDR3 sequence reads: CASSLGPTGYNEQFF. CDR3 coding DNA: TGTGCCAGCAGCTTAGGGCCGACAGGTTACAATGAGCAGTTCTTC.

The rearrangement links TRBV25-1 to TRBJ2-3; either TRBD1 or TRBD2 may supply D (5 bases each). V was trimmed by 3 bases and J by 4 bases, leaving 29 bases between them. Per the germline V gene, CDR1 is MGHDK and CDR2 is SYGVNS. The CDR3 contains 20 residues. The CDR3: CASSDLDRRLLFRGSDTQYF. As DNA, the CDR3 is TGTGCCAGCAGTGATTTGGATCGTAGGCTCCTTTTTCGGGGCTCAGATACGCAGTATTTT. Full variable domain (remainder filled in from reference TRBV25-1 and TRBJ2-3): EADIYQTPRYLVIGTGKKITLECSQTMGHDKMYWYQQDPGMELHLIHYSYGVNSTEKGDLSSESTVSRIRTEHFPLTLESARPSHTSQYLCASSDLDRRLLFRGSDTQYFGPGTRLTVL.

This clonotype has just a few counts. This chain joins TRBV20-1 and TRBJ2-3; D uncertain. The CDR3 sequence is 13 residues long. CDR1 DFQATT and CDR2 SNEGSKA come from the germline V gene (reference sequence). The V gene lost 0 bases and the J gene lost 3 bases, with 7 bases spanning the gap. DNA for the CDR3: TGCAGTGCTAGAGATCCGTGGACAGATACGCAGTATTTT. This sequence encodes CSARDPWTDTQYF.